Sequencing of this T cell receptor (beta chain) was carried out in a study of T cell clonality in common variable immunodeficiency. Germline values: CDR1 SGHVS, CDR2 FQNEAQ. This CDR3 is built from 12 residues. V lost 1 base and J 3 bases, leaving 4 bases between the germline ends. Overall study findings and caveats: The cause of increased CVID clonality remains unclear without subpopulation sequencing. Compared with controls, CVID subjects had fewer shared TCRbeta clones.

Equal genomic DNA amounts from CVID and control samples were sequenced. Sequencing was performed with immunoSEQ multiplex PCR; in TCRdb, only in-frame clones are kept and a portion is missing. Altogether approximately 75,000 clones were found in the sample, and no singletons occur. This clone was detected ten times or more. Its specificity is unknown. The read terminates 3 residues ahead of where the CDR3 ends, so the germline J gene completes it. This sequence was found in a person aged 18-70 years in good health. The chain employs TRBV7-8 and TRBJ2-7; D remains unclear. The material sequenced was peripheral blood mononuclear cells. CDR3 in amino acids: CASSLDIYEQYF. The sequenced part of the CDR3 DNA is TGTGCCAGCAGCTTAGATATCTACGAG.